The T cell receptor (beta chain) described here comes from a study of shared clonotypes between healthy human individuals. Study conclusions and caveats: On the whole, naive subsets had larger estimated richness than memory subsets had.

The table lists this clone with a count of one. Antigen unknown. Using immunoSEQ multiplex PCR, the repertoire was profiled, and TCRdb retains in-frame clones only, with some absent. The sample lists around 2.1 million clones, around 95% seen once, with approximately 0.13% in the top ten. After removal of 5 bases from V and 1 base from J, the junction contained 7 bases not matched to a gene. Looked up from germline, CDR1 is SEHNR and CDR2 is FQNEAQ (reference sequence). The CDR3 sequence is 16 residues long. This chain links TRBV7-9 with TRBJ2-1; 8 bases match TRBD2. The receptor's source is a man younger than 35 in good health. What was sequenced was naive CD4+ T cells sorted from blood. The subset here: CD45RA+ positively selected. CDR3 sequence reads: CASSPTPGGSYNEQFF. The DNA of the CDR3 is TGTGCCAGCAGCCCGACTCCGGGGGGGTCCTACAATGAGCAGTTCTTC.